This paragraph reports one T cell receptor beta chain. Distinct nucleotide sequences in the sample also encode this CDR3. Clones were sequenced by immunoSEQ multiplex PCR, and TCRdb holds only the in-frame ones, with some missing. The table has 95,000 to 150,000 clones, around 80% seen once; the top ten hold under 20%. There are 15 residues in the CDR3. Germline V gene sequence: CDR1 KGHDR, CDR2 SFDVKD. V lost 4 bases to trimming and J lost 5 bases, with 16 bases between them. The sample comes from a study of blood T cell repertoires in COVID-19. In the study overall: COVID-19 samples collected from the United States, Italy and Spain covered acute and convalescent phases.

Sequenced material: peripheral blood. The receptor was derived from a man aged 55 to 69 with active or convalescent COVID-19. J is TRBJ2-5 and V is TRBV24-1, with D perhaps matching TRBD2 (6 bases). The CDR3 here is CATSDPRGTGETQYF. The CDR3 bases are TGTGCCACCAGTGACCCCCGGGGGACGGGGGAGACCCAGTACTTC.